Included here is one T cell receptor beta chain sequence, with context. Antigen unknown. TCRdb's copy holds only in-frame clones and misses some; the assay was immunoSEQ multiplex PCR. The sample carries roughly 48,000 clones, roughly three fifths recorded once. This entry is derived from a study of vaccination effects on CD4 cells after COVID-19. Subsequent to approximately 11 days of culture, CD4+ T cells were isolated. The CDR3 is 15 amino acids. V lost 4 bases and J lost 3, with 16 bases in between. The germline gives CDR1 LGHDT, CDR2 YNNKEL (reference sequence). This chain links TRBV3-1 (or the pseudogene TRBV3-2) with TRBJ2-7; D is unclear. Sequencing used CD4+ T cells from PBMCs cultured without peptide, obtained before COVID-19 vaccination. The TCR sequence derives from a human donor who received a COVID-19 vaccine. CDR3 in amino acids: CASSLGSPGRYEQYF. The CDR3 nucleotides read TGTGCCAGCAGCCTAGGTAGTCCCGGCCGCTACGAGCAGTACTTC.